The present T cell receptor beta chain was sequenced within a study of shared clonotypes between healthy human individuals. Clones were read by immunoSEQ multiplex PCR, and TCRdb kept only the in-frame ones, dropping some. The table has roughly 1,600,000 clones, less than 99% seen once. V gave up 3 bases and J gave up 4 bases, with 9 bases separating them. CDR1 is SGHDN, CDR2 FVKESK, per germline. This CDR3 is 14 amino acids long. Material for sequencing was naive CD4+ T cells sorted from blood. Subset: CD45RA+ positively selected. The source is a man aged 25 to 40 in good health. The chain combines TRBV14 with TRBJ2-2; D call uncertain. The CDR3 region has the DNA TGTGCCAGCAGCCAGCTCGGTTTCACCGGGGAGCTGTTTTTT. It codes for CASSQLGFTGELFF.